This T cell receptor beta chain was captured by sequencing in a study of blood T cells in healthy people across ages. The wider study: Template switching recovered approximately one barcoded beta molecule for every two T cells.

A word on this clonotype: What it recognizes is unknown.

A J-beta primer mix and a sample-barcoded 5' primer were used in a second PCR of about 7 to 12 cycles. TCRdb passed the 5' RACE reads through MiXCR, listing each CDR3 protein once. The sample consists of approximately 1,100,000 distinct CDR3 sequences, more than 40% of them appearing once. Per the germline V gene, CDR1 is MGHRA and CDR2 is YSYEKL. V shed 0 bases and J shed 3 bases, with 21 bases lying between them. The CDR3 covers 19 residues. Study results and caveats: In long-lived donors, naive CD4+ cell counts and diversity exceeded those of aged donors.

The sequence came from a woman aged 60-70 years in good health. The chain couples TRBV4-1 to TRBJ1-5; maybe TRBD1 (6 bases). The sample taken for sequencing was blood. The CDR3 region is CASSQEFRDMRFSNQPQHF. The DNA for the CDR3 is TGCGCCAGCAGCCAAGAATTCAGGGACATGAGGTTTTCCAATCAGCCCCAGCATTTT.